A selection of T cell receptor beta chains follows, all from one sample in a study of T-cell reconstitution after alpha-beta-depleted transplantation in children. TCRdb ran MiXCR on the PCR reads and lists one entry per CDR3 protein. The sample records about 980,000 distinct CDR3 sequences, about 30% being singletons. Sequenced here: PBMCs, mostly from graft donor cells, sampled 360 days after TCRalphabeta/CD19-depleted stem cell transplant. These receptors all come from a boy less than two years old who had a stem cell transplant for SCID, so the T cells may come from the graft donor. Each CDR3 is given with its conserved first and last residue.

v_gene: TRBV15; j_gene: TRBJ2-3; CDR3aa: CATSRSDRGGTDTQYF
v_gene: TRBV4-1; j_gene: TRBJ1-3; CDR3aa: CASSQVASSGNTIYF
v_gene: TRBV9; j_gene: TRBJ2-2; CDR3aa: CASSVIPKQQGSTGELFF
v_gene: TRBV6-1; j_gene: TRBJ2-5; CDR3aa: CASAPGQGAKPQETQYF
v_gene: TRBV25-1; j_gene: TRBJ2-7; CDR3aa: CASSEWSARGVAGGYEQYF
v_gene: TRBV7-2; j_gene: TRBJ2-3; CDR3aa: CASRVGQIKADTQYF
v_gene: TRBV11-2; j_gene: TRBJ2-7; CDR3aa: CASSLVGRLAGGDSYEQYF
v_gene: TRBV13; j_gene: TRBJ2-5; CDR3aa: CASSIDETSGGVFQETQYF
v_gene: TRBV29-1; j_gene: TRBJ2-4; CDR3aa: CSVVTGTKNIQYF
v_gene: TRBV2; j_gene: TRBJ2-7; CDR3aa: CASMTRSYEQYF
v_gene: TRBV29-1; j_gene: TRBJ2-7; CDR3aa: CSVGQLGSYEQYF
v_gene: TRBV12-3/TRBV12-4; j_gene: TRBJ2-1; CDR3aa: CASSSRNYNEQFF
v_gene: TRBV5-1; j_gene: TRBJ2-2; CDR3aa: CASSPLAGAPTGELFF
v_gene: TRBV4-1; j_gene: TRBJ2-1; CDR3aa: CASSQGGAVSYNEQFF
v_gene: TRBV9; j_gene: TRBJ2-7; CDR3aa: CASSRSGLAGEQYF
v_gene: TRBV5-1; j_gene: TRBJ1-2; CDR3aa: CASSSREGGNYGYTF
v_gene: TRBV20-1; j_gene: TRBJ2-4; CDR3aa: CSARGQGIKNIQYF
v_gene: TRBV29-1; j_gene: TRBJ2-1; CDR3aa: CSVGSPSGALYNEQFF
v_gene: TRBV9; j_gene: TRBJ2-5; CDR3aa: CASSPGTSTRTQYF
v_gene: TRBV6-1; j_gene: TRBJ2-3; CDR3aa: CASNEAQNTQYF
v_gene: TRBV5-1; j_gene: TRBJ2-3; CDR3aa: CASSPSTKGTQYF
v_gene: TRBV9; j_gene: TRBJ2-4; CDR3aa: CASSAGTGGVGNIQYF
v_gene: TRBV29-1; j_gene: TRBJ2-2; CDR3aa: CSGGQQYTGELFF
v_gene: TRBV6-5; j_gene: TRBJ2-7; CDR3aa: CASSYSGTGYEQYF
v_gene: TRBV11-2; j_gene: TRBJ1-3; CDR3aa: CASSYRQSPSGNTIYF
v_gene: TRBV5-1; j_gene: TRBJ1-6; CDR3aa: CASSTGQGWSYNSPLHF
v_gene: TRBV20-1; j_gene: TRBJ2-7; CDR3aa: CSAGGGPKTSYEQYF
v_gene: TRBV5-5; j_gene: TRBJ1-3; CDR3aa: CASSLLTDYLSSGNTIYF
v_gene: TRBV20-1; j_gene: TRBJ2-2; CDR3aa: CSATKTVTGELFF
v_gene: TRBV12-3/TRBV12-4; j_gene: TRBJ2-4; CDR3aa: CASSQIGQGSAKNIQYF
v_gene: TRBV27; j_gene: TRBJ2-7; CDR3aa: CASSPRGQGYYEQYF
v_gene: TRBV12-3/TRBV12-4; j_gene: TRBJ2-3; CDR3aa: CASSLREGVKVTQYF
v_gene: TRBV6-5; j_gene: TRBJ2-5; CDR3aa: CASSYRVSLAGGEETQYF
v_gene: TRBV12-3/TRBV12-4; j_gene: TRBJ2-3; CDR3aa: CASSPGTSGSPSTDTQYF
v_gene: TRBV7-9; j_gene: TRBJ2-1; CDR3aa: CASSLPPPLDGNEQFF
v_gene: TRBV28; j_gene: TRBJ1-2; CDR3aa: CASSLLTTGASRKGYTF
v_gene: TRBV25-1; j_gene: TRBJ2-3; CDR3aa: CASTSGGRDTQYF
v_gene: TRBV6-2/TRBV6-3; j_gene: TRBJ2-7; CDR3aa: CASSYPFPGTYIPSYEQYF
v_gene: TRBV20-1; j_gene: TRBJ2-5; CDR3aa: CSTTGAQETQYF
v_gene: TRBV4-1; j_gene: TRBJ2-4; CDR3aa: CASSQDPSRLKTLAKNIQYF
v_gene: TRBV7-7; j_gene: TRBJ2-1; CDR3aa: CASSLGAGYEEFF